The entry that follows covers one T cell receptor (beta chain) sequence. Its antigen remains unidentified. The V gene's germline CDR1 is SNHLY and CDR2 FYNNEI. Trimming stripped 2 bases from V and 7 bases from J, with 15 bases between. The CDR3 runs 15 residues. This entry comes from a study of T cells after yellow fever vaccination. UMIs and a universal primer site were added when TCR cDNA was made by 5'RACE template switching. In TCRdb, the 5' RACE reads were re-called with MiXCR into one record per CDR3 protein. The sample has about 320,000 distinct CDR3 sequences, approximately 4% seen once; the top ten hold approximately 19%. Whole-study findings and limits: Compared with primary, the secondary response was weaker and peaked at day 5, not 15.

V gene TRBV2 combines with J gene TRBJ1-5; a weak D match, TRBD1 (5 bases). The receptor was isolated from a man aged 18 to 30 who received the YFV17D yellow fever vaccine. Sequencing used PBMCs, obtained 15 days after the yellow fever booster vaccination. CDR3 sequence reads: CASSEQGPFHQPQHF. The CDR3 bases are TGTGCCAGCAGTGAACAGGGCCCCTTTCACCAGCCCCAGCATTTT. Full variable domain (remainder filled in from reference TRBV2 and TRBJ1-5): EPEVTQTPSHQVTQMGQEVILRCVPISNHLYFYWYRQILGQKVEFLVSFYNNEISEKSEIFDDQFSVERPDGSNFTLKIRSTKLEDSAMYFCASSEQGPFHQPQHFGDGTRLSIL.